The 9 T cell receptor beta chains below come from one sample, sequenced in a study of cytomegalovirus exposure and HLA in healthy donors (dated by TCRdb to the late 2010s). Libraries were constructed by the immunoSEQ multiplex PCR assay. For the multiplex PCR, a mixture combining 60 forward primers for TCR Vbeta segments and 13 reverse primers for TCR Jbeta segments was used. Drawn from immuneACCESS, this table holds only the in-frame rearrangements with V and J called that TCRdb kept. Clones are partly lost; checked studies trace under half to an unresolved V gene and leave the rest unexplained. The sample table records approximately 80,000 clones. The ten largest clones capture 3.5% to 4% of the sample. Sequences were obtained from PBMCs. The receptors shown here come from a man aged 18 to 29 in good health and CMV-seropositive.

The CDR3 is CASSIERGTGILNTEAFF. CDR3 sequence (DNA): TGTGCCAGTAGTATAGAGAGGGGGACAGGTATCTTGAACACTGAAGCTTTCTTT. This chain joins TRBV19 and TRBJ1-1; 8 positions match TRBD1. The J segment lost 0 bases and the V segment lost 0 bases, leaving 9 bases of the junction unmatched. The CDR3 runs 18 residues. Germline lookup yields CDR1 LNHDA and CDR2 SQIVND (reference sequence).

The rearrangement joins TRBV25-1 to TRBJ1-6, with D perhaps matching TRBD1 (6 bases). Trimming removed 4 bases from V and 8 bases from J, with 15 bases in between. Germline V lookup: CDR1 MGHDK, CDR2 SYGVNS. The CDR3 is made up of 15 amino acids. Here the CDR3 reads CASSAAGDGYSPLHF. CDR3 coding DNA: TGTGCCAGCAGTGCCGCAGGGGACGGATATTCACCCCTCCACTTT.

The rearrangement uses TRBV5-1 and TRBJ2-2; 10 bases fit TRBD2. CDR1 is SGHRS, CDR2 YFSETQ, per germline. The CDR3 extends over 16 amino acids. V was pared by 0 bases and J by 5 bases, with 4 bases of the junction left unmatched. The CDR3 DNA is TGCGCCAGCAGCTTGGCGACTAGCGGGCAGACCGGGGAGCTGTTTTTT. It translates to CASSLATSGQTGELFF.

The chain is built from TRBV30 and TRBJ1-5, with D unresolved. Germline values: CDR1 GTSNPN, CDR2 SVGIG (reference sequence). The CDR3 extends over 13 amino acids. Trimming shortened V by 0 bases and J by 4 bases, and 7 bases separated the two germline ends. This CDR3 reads CAWSVEENQPQHF. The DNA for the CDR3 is TGTGCCTGGAGTGTGGAGGAGAATCAGCCCCAGCATTTT.

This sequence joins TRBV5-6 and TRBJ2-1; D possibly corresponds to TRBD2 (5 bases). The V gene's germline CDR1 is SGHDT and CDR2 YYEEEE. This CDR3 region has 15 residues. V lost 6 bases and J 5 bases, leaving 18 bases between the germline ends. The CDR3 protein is CASTRGLLGDNEQFF. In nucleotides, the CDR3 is TGTGCCAGCACAAGAGGCTTACTCGGGGACAATGAGCAGTTCTTC. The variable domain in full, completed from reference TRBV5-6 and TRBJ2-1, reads DAGVTQSPTHLIKTRGQQVTLRCSPKSGHDTVSWYQQALGQGPQFIFQYYEEEERQRGNFPDRFSGHQFPNYSSELNVNALLLGDSALYLCASTRGLLGDNEQFFGPGTRLTVL.

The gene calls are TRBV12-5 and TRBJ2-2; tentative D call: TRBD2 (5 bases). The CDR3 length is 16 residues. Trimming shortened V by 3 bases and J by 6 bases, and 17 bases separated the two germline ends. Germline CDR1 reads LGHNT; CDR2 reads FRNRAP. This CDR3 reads CASGLSSDPRAGELFF. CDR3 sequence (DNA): TGTGCTAGTGGTTTAAGCAGCGACCCGAGGGCCGGGGAGCTGTTTTTT.

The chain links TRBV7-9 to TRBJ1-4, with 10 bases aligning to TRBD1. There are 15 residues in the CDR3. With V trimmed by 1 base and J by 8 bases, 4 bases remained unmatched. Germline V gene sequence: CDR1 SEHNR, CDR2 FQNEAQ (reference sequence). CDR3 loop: CASSLGTGGREKLFF. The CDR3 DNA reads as TGTGCCAGCAGCTTAGGGACAGGGGGAAGGGAAAAACTGTTTTTT.

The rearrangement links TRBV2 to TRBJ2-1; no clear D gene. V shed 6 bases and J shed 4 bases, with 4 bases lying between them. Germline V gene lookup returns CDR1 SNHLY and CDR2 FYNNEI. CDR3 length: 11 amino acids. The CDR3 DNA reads TGTGCCAGCAGGTATTACAATGAGCAGTTCTTC. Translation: CASRYYNEQFF.

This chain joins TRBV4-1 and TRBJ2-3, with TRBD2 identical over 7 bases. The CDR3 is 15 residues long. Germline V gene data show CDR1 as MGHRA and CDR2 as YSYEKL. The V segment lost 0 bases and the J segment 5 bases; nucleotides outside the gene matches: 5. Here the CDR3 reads CASSQEGGGGDTQYF. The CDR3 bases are TGCGCCAGCAGCCAAGAAGGCGGGGGAGGAGATACGCAGTATTTT.